Below are 29 T cell receptor beta chains sequenced from a single sample in a study of regulatory T cells in long-lasting Graves disease. This sample's time point: newly diagnosed GD, antithyroid drugs for less than 3 months. From RNA extracted from PBMCs, the TCR library was made. Relying on iRepertoire HTBI primers and Arm-PCR of CDR3 regions, the team built TCR beta libraries. MiXCR, applied by TCRdb to the multiplex PCR reads, yields one record per CDR3 protein. The data show 320,000 or so distinct CDR3 sequences, about 18% seen once. The material sequenced was peripheral blood mononuclear cells (PBMCs), taken at new diagnosis, from a patient treated with antithyroid drugs. Source of these receptors: a female donor with Graves disease.

This clonotype was seen at least ten times. The J gene is TRBJ2-3, the V gene TRBV27; 7 nucleotides match TRBD1. CDR3 length equals 14 residues. Germline V gene data show CDR1 as MNHEY and CDR2 as SMNVEV (reference sequence). Trimming cost V 8 bases and J 3 bases; bases outside gene matches: 8. CDR3 coding DNA: TGTGCCAGCGGCAAAAGACAGGGTACAGATACGCAGTATTTT. Its translation is CASGKRQGTDTQYF.

The table lists this clonotype with a count of one. A far larger clone is only one base removed, so a read error is likely. The chain combines TRBV2 with TRBJ2-3; D gene ambiguous. This CDR3 comprises 16 residues. Per germline, CDR1 SNHLY and CDR2 FYNNEI. With 6 bases removed from V and 2 bases from J, the gap between germline ends came to 18 bases. This chain's CDR3 is CASSTAFIVNTDTQYF. The CDR3 nucleotides read TGTGCCAGCAGCACCGCTTTTATAGTCAACACAGATACGCAGTATTTT.

This clonotype showed up many times. The chain employs TRBV12-3 or TRBV12-4 and TRBJ2-7, with D hard to call. This CDR3 spans 14 amino acids. The V end was cut by 0 bases, the J end by 4 bases, with 10 bases between. For the CDR3, the DNA is TGTGCCAGCAGTTTAGCGTTTCGAGCATACGAGCAGTACTTC. It translates to CASSLAFRAYEQYF.

The chain joins TRBV30 to TRBJ1-2; tentatively, D is TRBD1 (5 bases). The V end was cut by 0 bases, the J end by 4 bases, with 15 bases between. The CDR3 consists of 15 residues. CDR1 and CDR2 (germline): GTSNPN, SVGIG (reference sequence). The CDR3 nucleotides are TGTGCCTGGAGTGTAAACCCAGGGCGTGCCTATGGCTACACCTTC. Its protein product is CAWSVNPGRAYGYTF.

This clonotype was detected ten times or more. This chain uses TRBV27 with TRBJ2-1, with 13 positions matching TRBD2. V lost 7 bases, J lost 9 bases, and 6 bases stayed unmatched. There are 14 residues in the CDR3. From germline, CDR1 is MNHEY and CDR2 SMNVEV (reference sequence). The CDR3 region is CASTTTSGRGEQFF. The CDR3 coding sequence is TGTGCCAGCACCACTACTAGCGGGAGGGGTGAGCAGTTCTTC.

This clonotype was detected only a few times. The chain couples TRBV5-1 to TRBJ2-2; possible D gene TRBD1, 6 bases. V was cut by 4 bases and J by 1 base, with 8 bases left in between. The CDR3 has 14 residues. Germline CDR1 is SGHRS and CDR2 is YFSETQ. The CDR3 sequence: CASSADRNTGELFF. The CDR3 region has the DNA TGCGCCAGCAGCGCGGACAGGAACACCGGGGAGCTGTTTTTT.

This clonotype was picked up many times. Here the CDR3 DNA reads TGCGCCAGCAGTGTAGAGGGCAGGGCTCCCTACGAGCAGTACTTC. This gives the protein CASSVEGRAPYEQYF. The J gene is TRBJ2-7, the V gene TRBV10-2; possibly TRBD1 or TRBD2 for D (5 bases each). CDR1 and CDR2 from the germline V gene are WSHSY and SAAADI. V lost 4 bases and J 2 bases, leaving 15 bases between the germline ends. CDR3 length: 15 residues.

This clonotype was recorded many times. This chain connects TRBV27 to TRBJ2-2, with a possible D match to TRBD2 (5 bases). CDR3 size: 13 residues. V lost 8 bases and J 1 base, leaving 8 bases between the germline ends. Germline V lookup: CDR1 MNHEY, CDR2 SMNVEV (reference sequence). CDR3 in DNA: TGTGCCAGCGGACTGCTGAACACCGGGGAGCTGTTTTTT. Translating gives CASGLLNTGELFF.

DNA for the CDR3: TGTGCCTGGAGGGGGCCTAGCGGAACCGGGGAGCTGTTTTTT. This gives the protein CAWRGPSGTGELFF. The chain has TRBV30 and TRBJ2-2; 7 bases line up with TRBD2. CDR3 length equals 14 residues. Unmatched junction bases numbered 6, after V lost 3 bases and J lost 5 bases. Germline CDR1 GTSNPN, CDR2 SVGIG (reference sequence).

In this sample, this clonotype turned up once. This chain links TRBV9 with TRBJ1-2; weak D call: TRBD1 (6 bases). CDR3 length: 16 residues. From germline, CDR1 is SGDLS and CDR2 YYNGEE. The V and J ends lost 3 bases and 8 bases respectively, with 23 bases between them. CDR3: CASSADGTDSLKGYTF. In DNA form, the CDR3 reads TGTGCCAGCAGCGCAGACGGGACGGACAGCCTTAAGGGCTACACCTTC.

This clonotype came up many times. The chain couples TRBV28 to TRBJ2-7, with a tentative D call TRBD2 (5 bases). The CDR3 length is 12 residues. CDR1 MDHEN and CDR2 SYDVKM come from the germline V gene. With 4 bases removed from V and 6 bases from J, the gap between germline ends came to 10 bases. CDR3 bases: TGTGCCAGCAGTTCTTGGCGGGCCGAGCAGTACTTC. This sequence encodes CASSSWRAEQYF.

This clonotype was seen ten or more times. V and J are TRBV6-5 and TRBJ2-1; 8 positions match TRBD2. Germline lookup yields CDR1 MNHEY and CDR2 SVGAGI. The CDR3 has 16 residues. The junction had 7 bases not matched to a gene; V was cut back by 2 bases and J by 4 bases. The CDR3 DNA is TGTGCCAGCAGTTACGAAAGCGGGAGCATGTACAATGAGCAGTTCTTC. This codes for CASSYESGSMYNEQFF.

At least ten counts were recorded for this clonotype. This chain joins TRBV20-1 and TRBJ2-1; D perhaps matches TRBD2 (6 bases). The CDR3 has 16 amino acids. Germline V gene lookup returns CDR1 DFQATT and CDR2 SNEGSKA (reference sequence). The V end lost 2 bases, the J end lost 9 bases, and 23 bases lay between the germline ends. The CDR3 sequence is CSARSFSDPGVGEQFF. The CDR3 DNA sequence: TGCAGTGCTAGAAGTTTCAGCGACCCGGGAGTCGGTGAGCAGTTCTTC.

Many counts were recorded for this clonotype. The rearrangement joins TRBV28 to TRBJ2-3; TRBD2 agrees at 8 bases. Losses at the gene ends were 6 bases for V and 2 bases for J; bases not matched to a gene: 16. This CDR3 spans 18 amino acids. Per germline, CDR1 MDHEN and CDR2 SYDVKM. CDR3 amino acids: CASRTREGLKALTDTQYF. CDR3 nucleotides: TGTGCCAGCAGAACCCGGGAGGGACTTAAAGCCCTCACAGATACGCAGTATTTT.

This clonotype was seen repeatedly, ten times or more. This rearrangement joins TRBV30 to TRBJ2-1, with D unresolved. Germline CDR1 GTSNPN, CDR2 SVGIG (reference sequence). The CDR3 is 13 amino acids. V was cut by 0 bases and J by 13 bases, with 16 bases left in between. CDR3 amino acids: CAWSVRRALSQFF. In DNA, the CDR3 is TGTGCCTGGAGTGTACGAAGAGCCCTCTCCCAGTTCTTC.

This clonotype was recorded many times. This chain joins TRBV11-2 and TRBJ2-2; a possible D gene is TRBD1 (5 bases). The V gene lost 3 bases and the J gene lost 6 bases, with 14 bases spanning the gap. Looked up from germline, CDR1 is SGHAT and CDR2 is FQNNGV. CDR3 length: 15 residues. DNA for the CDR3: TGTGCCAGCAGCTTGTCAAGGGGCAGACCCGGGGAGCTGTTTTTT. Translated: CASSLSRGRPGELFF.

This clonotype was counted at least ten times. This chain joins TRBV7-8 and TRBJ2-2, with TRBD1 matching 8 bases. Losses at the gene ends were 6 bases for V and 6 bases for J; bases not matched to a gene: 9. Germline V gives CDR1 SGHVS, CDR2 FQNEAQ. The CDR3 runs to 15 residues. The CDR3 spells CASRQDRVLAGELFF. DNA of the CDR3: TGTGCCAGCAGACAGGACAGGGTCCTAGCCGGGGAGCTGTTTTTT.

There are a few counts of this clonotype. The chain is built from TRBV19 and TRBJ2-2; D possibly corresponds to TRBD1 (6 bases). Germline V gene lookup returns CDR1 LNHDA and CDR2 SQIVND (reference sequence). This CDR3 contains 16 residues. The germline V and J ends were trimmed by 5 bases and 1 base, with 14 bases remaining between them. The CDR3 here is CASSPRDTRNTGELFF. The CDR3 region has the DNA TGTGCCAGTAGTCCTCGGGACACACGGAACACCGGGGAGCTGTTTTTT.

This clonotype was recorded many times. J is TRBJ1-6 and V is TRBV19; perhaps TRBD1 as D (5 bases). The length of the CDR3 is 15 residues. V was pared by 9 bases and J by 0 bases, with 12 bases between. Germline V lookup: CDR1 LNHDA, CDR2 SQIVND (reference sequence). CDR3 protein: CARGTVSSYNSPLHF. The CDR3, as DNA: TGTGCCAGGGGGACGGTGAGCTCCTATAATTCACCCCTCCACTTT.

The table lists this clonotype with many counts. This chain uses TRBV3-1 with TRBJ2-7; D possibly matches TRBD1 or TRBD2 (5 bases each). Germline V gives CDR1 LGHDT, CDR2 YNNKEL (reference sequence). This CDR3 is built from 14 residues. V lost 5 bases and J 7 bases, leaving 18 bases between the germline ends. This CDR3 reads CASSSRDGVDEQYF. For the CDR3, the DNA is TGTGCCAGCAGCTCCCGGGACGGGGTGGATGAGCAGTACTTC.

This clonotype was seen many times. The chain has TRBV5-1 and TRBJ2-1, with D tentatively TRBD2 (6 bases). V dropped 4 bases and J dropped 3 bases, with 11 bases sitting between them. In germline, CDR1 is SGHRS, CDR2 YFSETQ. This CDR3 comprises 14 residues. For the CDR3, the DNA is TGCGCCAGCAGCATAAGCGGGCACTACAATGAGCAGTTCTTC. Protein sequence: CASSISGHYNEQFF.

This clonotype was recorded many times. The gene calls are TRBV20-1 and TRBJ1-2; 9 bases line up with TRBD1. Germline values: CDR1 DFQATT, CDR2 SNEGSKA (reference sequence). This CDR3 comprises 18 residues. V shed 2 bases, J shed 3 bases, and the junction held 16 bases outside the gene matches. DNA of the CDR3: TGCAGTGCTAGACTCACGGGGGGACAGGGCAATTACGACTATGGCTACACCTTC. Translated, it gives CSARLTGGQGNYDYGYTF.

This clonotype was detected ten times or more. V and J are TRBV19 and TRBJ2-2; 9 bases agree with TRBD1. J lost 6 bases, V lost 7 bases, and 9 bases had no gene match. CDR1 and CDR2 (germline): LNHDA, SQIVND (reference sequence). The CDR3 covers 15 residues. The DNA for the CDR3 is TGTGCCAGTACTGCGGACAGGGGTTACCCCGGGGAGCTGTTTTTT. This sequence encodes CASTADRGYPGELFF.

This clonotype appeared many times. The chain carries TRBV12-5 and TRBJ2-2; D call uncertain. Germline loops: CDR1 LGHNT, CDR2 FRNRAP. Deletions cut 6 bases from V and 4 bases from J, with 3 bases between. CDR3 length: 11 residues. The CDR3, as DNA: TGTGCTAGTGGGACCACCGGGGAGCTGTTTTTT. Its translation: CASGTTGELFF.

This clonotype was seen at least ten times. The V gene is TRBV10-3, the J gene TRBJ1-1, with 8 bases aligning to TRBD1. The CDR3 consists of 13 residues. V dropped 4 bases and J dropped 4; count of bases not matched to a gene: 2. Germline V gene data show CDR1 as ENHRY and CDR2 as SYGVKD. The CDR3 loop is CAISGTGSTEAFF. The CDR3 DNA sequence: TGTGCCATCAGTGGGACAGGGAGCACTGAAGCTTTCTTT.

This clonotype was recorded at least ten times. CDR3 amino acids: CASSSNPGTIGEKLFF. In DNA, the CDR3 is TGTGCCAGCAGCTCAAACCCTGGGACAATAGGGGAAAAACTGTTTTTT. The V call is TRBV5-5, the J call TRBJ1-4, with a tentative D call TRBD1 (6 bases). The CDR3 has 16 amino acids. Germline lookup yields CDR1 SGHKS and CDR2 YYEKEE (reference sequence). Trimming pared 3 bases from V and 8 bases from J, leaving 20 bases between.

This clonotype occurred many times. This rearrangement joins TRBV6-1 to TRBJ1-5; no definite D call. V lost 4 bases to trimming and J lost 0 bases, with 13 bases between them. Per germline, CDR1 MNHNS and CDR2 SASEGT. The CDR3 runs 16 residues. The CDR3 sequence: CASSASSGSSNQPQHF. The CDR3 DNA sequence: TGTGCCAGCAGTGCTTCTTCGGGCAGTAGCAATCAGCCCCAGCATTTT.

This clonotype was picked up many times. V usage is TRBV20-1 and J usage is TRBJ1-5; D unresolved. Trimming pared 0 bases from V and 2 bases from J, leaving 11 bases between. Germline lookup yields CDR1 DFQATT and CDR2 SNEGSKA (reference sequence). The CDR3 is 15 residues long. DNA for the CDR3: TGCAGTGCTAGAGATGAACTCAAGGGCAATCAGCCCCAGCATTTT. Protein sequence: CSARDELKGNQPQHF.

The chain joins TRBV4-1 to TRBJ1-5; D remains unclear. The CDR3 is 15 residues long. CDR1 is MGHRA, CDR2 YSYEKL, per germline. V was clipped by 6 bases and J by 0 bases, with 12 bases between them. CDR3 region: CASRLEAVSNQPQHF. In DNA, the CDR3 is TGCGCCAGCAGACTGGAAGCAGTTAGCAATCAGCCCCAGCATTTT.